A selection of T cell receptor beta chains follows, all from one sample in a study of radiation and T cells in renal cell carcinoma. Only in-frame clones appear in the TCRdb table, and some are missing; sequencing was by immunoSEQ multiplex PCR. The sample comprises 25,000 or so clones, around half of which are singletons, and less than 25% rests with the top ten. The sequencing used tumor tissue, collected from a patient whose treatment was nephrectomy without radiotherapy. The receptors come from a human donor with renal cell carcinoma. The CDR3 runs from the conserved cysteine through the conserved F or W. Each record gives: V gene, J gene, CDR3 protein.

V gene: TRBV7-2
J gene: TRBJ2-7
CDR3 protein: CASSPDRVRAYEQYF

V gene: TRBV2
J gene: TRBJ2-2
CDR3 protein: CASSDTTSDRDTGELFF

V gene: TRBV30
J gene: TRBJ2-2
CDR3 protein: CAWSVRGQGNTGELFF

V gene: TRBV12-1
J gene: TRBJ1-5
CDR3 protein: CASSFRSWGSYSNQPQHF

V gene: TRBV5-6
J gene: TRBJ1-5
CDR3 protein: CASSLSDPDQPQHF

V gene: TRBV27
J gene: TRBJ1-2
CDR3 protein: CASSLSGQGYGYTF

V gene: TRBV18
J gene: TRBJ2-2
CDR3 protein: CASSPAGQARTGELFF

V gene: TRBV11-2
J gene: TRBJ1-4
CDR3 protein: CASSLAAQSGEKLFF

V gene: TRBV7-9
J gene: TRBJ1-5
CDR3 protein: CASGAVGVQPQHF

V gene: TRBV27
J gene: TRBJ1-6
CDR3 protein: CASSLGGQGQIPSPLHF

V gene: TRBV5-6
J gene: TRBJ1-2
CDR3 protein: CASSLVLGEVTTYGYTF

V gene: TRBV30
J gene: TRBJ2-7
CDR3 protein: CAWSARDRGHF

V gene: TRBV7-2
J gene: TRBJ1-2
CDR3 protein: CASSSDRGRSGYTF

V gene: TRBV4-1
J gene: TRBJ1-3
CDR3 protein: CARLPDRLVSGNTIYF

V gene: TRBV4-3
J gene: TRBJ2-6
CDR3 protein: CASSQDLGFGGLNSGANVLTF

V gene: TRBV29-1
J gene: TRBJ1-2
CDR3 protein: CSVEPPGDYGYTF

V gene: TRBV5-4
J gene: TRBJ2-3
CDR3 protein: CASSLSRDLAKDTQYF

V gene: TRBV6-5
J gene: TRBJ1-5
CDR3 protein: CASSADRAPQPQHF

V gene: TRBV6-6
J gene: TRBJ1-6
CDR3 protein: CASRNRGTGVASPLHF

V gene: TRBV2
J gene: TRBJ2-7
CDR3 protein: CASSGTGGSYEQYF